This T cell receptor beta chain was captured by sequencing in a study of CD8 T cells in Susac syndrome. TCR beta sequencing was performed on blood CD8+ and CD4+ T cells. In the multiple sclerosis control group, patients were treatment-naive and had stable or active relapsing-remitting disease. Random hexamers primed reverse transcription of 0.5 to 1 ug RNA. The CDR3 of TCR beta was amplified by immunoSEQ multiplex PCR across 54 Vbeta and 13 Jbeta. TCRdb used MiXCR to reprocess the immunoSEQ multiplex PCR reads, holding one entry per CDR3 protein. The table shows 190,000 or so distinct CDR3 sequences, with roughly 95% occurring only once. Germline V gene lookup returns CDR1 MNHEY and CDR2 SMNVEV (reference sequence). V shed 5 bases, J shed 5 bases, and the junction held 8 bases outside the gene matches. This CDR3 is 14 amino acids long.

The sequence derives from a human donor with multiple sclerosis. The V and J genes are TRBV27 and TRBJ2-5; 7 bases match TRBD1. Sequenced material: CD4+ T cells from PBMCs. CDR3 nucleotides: TGTGCCAGCAGTCGAGACAGGGCTGGGGAGACCCAGTACTTC. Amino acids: CASSRDRAGETQYF.